This TCR beta chain was found in a study of T cells after yellow fever vaccination. Study information: Any fraction with a low cell number was prepared using SMART-Seq v4 Ultra Low Input. Whole-study findings and limits: Re-detected after boosting: most primary clones, 96% of CD4 and 80% to 90% of CD8. The presence of abundant clonotypes contaminating from the bulk population was possible in FACS-sorted repertoires.

This CDR3 is 14 amino acids long. Trimming cost V 4 bases and J 10 bases, with 17 bases left between them. Germline V gene sequence: CDR1 SGHDN, CDR2 FVKESK. Concerning this clonotype itself: The antigen is undetermined.

Production of TCR cDNA was by 5'RACE template switching, which also added a universal primer site and UMIs. MiXCR, run by TCRdb on the 5' RACE reads, gives a single entry per CDR3 protein. The sample has 120,000 or so distinct CDR3 sequences, 15% seen once. The material sequenced was CD8+ T cells sorted from PBMCs, taken 5 days after the yellow fever booster vaccination. This clonotype was sampled from a man aged 18 to 30 who received the YFV17D yellow fever vaccine. This chain links TRBV14 with TRBJ2-1; D may be TRBD1 (6 bases). The CDR3 reads CASSLGTYLREQFF. The CDR3 bases are TGTGCCAGCAGCCTCGGGACATACCTGAGGGAGCAGTTCTTC.